This TCR beta chain was observed in a study of tissue T cells after allogeneic stem cell transplantation. Study-wide points: Motif-based clustering found tissue-specific repertoire signatures shared across patients, though few clones were shared. Sampling depth was limited, and the cohort was small and clinically varied.

Concerning this clone itself: Its antigen is currently unknown. The gene names here belong to mouse. The read terminates 1 residue ahead of where the CDR3 ends, so the germline J gene completes it.

Looked up from germline, CDR1 is GFQATS and CDR2 is STVNSAI. V was clipped by 5 bases and J by 3 bases, with 8 bases between them. This CDR3 region has 12 residues. Survey-depth TCRbeta CDR3 sequencing reported V/J genes and productive frequencies. Here immunoSEQ multiplex PCR was the method, and the copy in TCRdb shows in-frame clones only, minus some. Altogether roughly 45,000 clones are present, approximately 73% being singletons, with the ten largest covering approximately 0.7%. This TCR was recovered from a pool of C57BL/6 mice in good health. The chain has TRBV20 and TRBJ1-3; D gene ambiguous. Material for sequencing was sorted cells pooled from one or two spleens. Incomplete CDR3 DNA: TGTGGTGCTGCCTTACTTGGAAATACGCTCTAT. Protein product: CGAALLGNTLY. The whole CDR3 protein is CGAALLGNTLYF.